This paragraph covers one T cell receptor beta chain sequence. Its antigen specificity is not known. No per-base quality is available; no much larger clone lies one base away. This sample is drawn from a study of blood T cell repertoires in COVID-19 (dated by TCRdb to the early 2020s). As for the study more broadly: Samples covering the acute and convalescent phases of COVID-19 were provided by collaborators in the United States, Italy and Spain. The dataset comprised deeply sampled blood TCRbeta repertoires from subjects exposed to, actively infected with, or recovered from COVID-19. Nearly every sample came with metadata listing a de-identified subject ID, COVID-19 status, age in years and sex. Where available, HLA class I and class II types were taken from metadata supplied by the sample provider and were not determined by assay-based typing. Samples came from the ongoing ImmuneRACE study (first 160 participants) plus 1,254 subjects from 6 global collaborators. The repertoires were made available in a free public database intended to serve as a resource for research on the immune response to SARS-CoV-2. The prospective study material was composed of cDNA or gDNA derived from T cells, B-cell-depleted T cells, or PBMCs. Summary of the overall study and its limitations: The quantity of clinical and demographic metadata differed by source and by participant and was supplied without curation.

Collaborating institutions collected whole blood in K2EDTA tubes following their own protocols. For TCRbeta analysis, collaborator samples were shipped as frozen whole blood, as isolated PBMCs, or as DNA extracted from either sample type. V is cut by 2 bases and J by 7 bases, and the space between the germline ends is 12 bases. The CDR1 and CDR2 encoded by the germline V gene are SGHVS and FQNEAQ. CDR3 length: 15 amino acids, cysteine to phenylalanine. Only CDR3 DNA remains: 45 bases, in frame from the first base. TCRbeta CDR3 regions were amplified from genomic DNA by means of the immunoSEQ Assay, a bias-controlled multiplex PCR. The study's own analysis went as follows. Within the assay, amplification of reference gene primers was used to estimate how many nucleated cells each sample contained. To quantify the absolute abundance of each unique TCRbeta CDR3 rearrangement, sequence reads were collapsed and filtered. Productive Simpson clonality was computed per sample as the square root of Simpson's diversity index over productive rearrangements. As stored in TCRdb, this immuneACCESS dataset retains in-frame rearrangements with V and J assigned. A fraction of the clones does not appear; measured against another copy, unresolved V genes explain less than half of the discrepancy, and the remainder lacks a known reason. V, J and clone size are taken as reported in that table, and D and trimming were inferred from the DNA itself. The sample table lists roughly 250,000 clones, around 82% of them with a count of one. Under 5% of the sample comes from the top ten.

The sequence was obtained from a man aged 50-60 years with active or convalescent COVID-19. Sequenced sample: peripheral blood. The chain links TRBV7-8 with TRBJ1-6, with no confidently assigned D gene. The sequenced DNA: TGTGCCAGCAGCTTAAGCCGAGGAACCAATTCACCCCTCCACTTT. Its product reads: CASSLSRGTNSPLHF. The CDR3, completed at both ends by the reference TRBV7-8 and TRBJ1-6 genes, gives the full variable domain GAGVSQSPRYKVAKRGQDVALRCDPISGHVSLFWYQQALGQGPEFLTYFQNEAQLDKSGLPSDRFFAERPEGSVSTLKIQRTQQEDSAVYLCASSLSRGTNSPLHFGNGTRLTVT.